A single sample is the source of the 17 T cell receptor beta chains below, sequenced in a study of OX40 agonist ivuxolimab in advanced cancers. The table came from immunoSEQ multiplex PCR; TCRdb's copy has only in-frame clones and leaves some out. The sample records 100,000 to 110,000 clones, 80% to 95% being singletons. Here the sequenced sample was CD4+ or CD8+ T cells sorted from blood, taken in a trial of the OX40 agonist ivuxolimab. The source of these receptors is an adult with an advanced solid tumor such as melanoma, head and neck, liver or kidney cancer.

The chain couples TRBV7-2 to TRBJ1-2; D is unclear. V dropped 0 bases and J dropped 4 bases, with 9 bases sitting between them. CDR3 length equals 14 residues. CDR1 and CDR2 (germline): SGHTA, FQGNSA. The DNA for the CDR3 is TGTGCCAGCAGCTTAGCTGCCGGAAGCTATGGCTACACCTTC. Protein product: CASSLAAGSYGYTF.

This clone has only one observation. This chain links TRBV19 with TRBJ2-1; 9 bases match TRBD2. The CDR3 has 18 amino acids. V gave up 4 bases and J gave up 8 bases; unmatched junction bases: 18. Per germline, CDR1 LNHDA and CDR2 SQIVND (reference sequence). In nucleotides, the CDR3 is TGTGCCAGTAGTACTAAATCTCCACTAGCGGGTCTAGGTCATGAGCAGTTCTTC. The encoded protein is CASSTKSPLAGLGHEQFF.

This CDR3 is CASIRGTGETQYF. As DNA, the CDR3 is TGTGCCAGCATTCGCGGGACCGGTGAGACCCAGTACTTC. This chain links TRBV7-9 with TRBJ2-5; weak D call: TRBD2 (6 bases). With 7 bases removed from V and 5 bases from J, the gap between germline ends came to 14 bases. The CDR3 is 13 residues long. Germline V gene data show CDR1 as SEHNR and CDR2 as FQNEAQ (reference sequence).

The chain joins TRBV29-1 to TRBJ2-3; D is uncertain. The CDR3 covers 13 residues. The V end lost 4 bases, the J end lost 8 bases, and 16 bases lay between the germline ends. Looked up from germline, CDR1 is SQVTM and CDR2 is ANQGSEA. The CDR3: CSVADLRDATQYF. CDR3 bases: TGCAGCGTTGCGGATTTAAGGGATGCTACGCAGTATTTT.

This chain links TRBV18 with TRBJ2-7; TRBD1 matches at 7 bases. Germline V gene data show CDR1 as KGHSH and CDR2 as LQKENI. With V trimmed by 3 bases and J by 3 bases, 5 bases remained unmatched. This CDR3 region has 14 residues. The CDR3 region is CASSPRQGVYEQYF. The CDR3, as DNA: TGTGCCAGCTCACCTAGACAGGGCGTCTACGAGCAGTACTTC.

The chain recombines TRBV5-1 with TRBJ2-1, with D unclear. Per germline, CDR1 SGHRS and CDR2 YFSETQ. V was cut by 3 bases and J by 6 bases, with 19 bases left in between. The CDR3 is 16 amino acids. CDR3 in amino acids: CASSYSTGPPPNEQFF. CDR3 DNA sequence: TGCGCCAGCAGCTATTCCACCGGACCCCCCCCCAATGAGCAGTTCTTC.

This rearrangement joins TRBV4-1 to TRBJ2-6; D is ambiguous. In germline, CDR1 is MGHRA, CDR2 YSYEKL. Trimming shortened V by 2 bases and J by 4 bases, and 6 bases separated the two germline ends. This CDR3 has 14 residues. The DNA of the CDR3 is TGCGCCAGCAGCCAATTAAGCGGGGCCAACGTCCTGACTTTC. Translation gives CASSQLSGANVLTF.

CDR3 protein: CAISERTTYGYTF. The CDR3 coding sequence is TGTGCCATCAGTGAACGGACAACCTATGGCTACACCTTC. This chain uses TRBV10-3 with TRBJ1-2; the D gene is possibly TRBD1 (5 bases). The germline gives CDR1 ENHRY, CDR2 SYGVKD. This CDR3 is built from 13 residues. Between the trimmed V and J ends, which lost 3 bases and 4 bases, there was a span of 9 bases.

The chain has TRBV19 and TRBJ1-2; no reliable D call. The CDR3 covers 13 residues. Trimming removed 0 bases from V and 2 bases from J, with 4 bases in between. The germline CDR1 and CDR2 sequences are LNHDA and SQIVND (reference sequence). The CDR3 nucleotides read TGTGCCAGTAGTATAGACGTGAACTATGGCTACACCTTC. Translation gives CASSIDVNYGYTF.

V is TRBV6-4 and J is TRBJ2-3; D unclear. The CDR3 covers 13 residues. V was clipped by 6 bases and J by 4 bases, with 11 bases between them. Per germline, CDR1 MRHNA and CDR2 SNTAGT. The CDR3 DNA is TGTGCCAGCAGCCAAACGAGATCAGATACGCAGTATTTT. Translating gives CASSQTRSDTQYF.

This CDR3 reads CASGRTNTGELFF. The CDR3 region has the DNA TGTGCCAGCGGCCGGACGAACACCGGGGAGCTGTTTTTT. The chain carries TRBV11-2 and TRBJ2-2; the D is unclear. CDR1 and CDR2 from the germline V gene are SGHAT and FQNNGV. V was clipped by 8 bases and J by 0 bases, with 7 bases between them. The CDR3 contains 13 residues.

Details on this clone: The sample carries other DNA sequences with the same CDR3. V and J are TRBV30 and TRBJ1-5; TRBD1 is a possible D gene (5 bases). The germline V gene has CDR1 GTSNPN and CDR2 SVGIG (reference sequence). The V end was cut by 2 bases, the J end by 2 bases, with 10 bases between. This CDR3 comprises 14 residues. The CDR3 here is CAWSRGSGNQPQHF. CDR3 DNA: TGTGCCTGGAGTAGGGGATCTGGCAATCAGCCCCAGCATTTT. The entire variable domain, with the rest obtained from reference TRBV30 and TRBJ1-5, is as follows: SQTIHQWPATLVQPVGSPLSLECTVEGTSNPNLYWYRQAAGRGLQLLFYSVGIGQISSEVPQNLSASRPQDRQFILSSKKLLLSDSGFYLCAWSRGSGNQPQHFGDGTRLSIL.

The chain couples TRBV19 to TRBJ1-5; perhaps TRBD1 as D (5 bases). Trimming took off 4 bases at V and 0 bases at J, with 7 bases between the two ends. The germline gives CDR1 LNHDA, CDR2 SQIVND (reference sequence). This CDR3 is built from 14 residues. The chain's CDR3 is CASSRQYSNQPQHF. The CDR3 nucleotides read TGTGCCAGTAGTAGACAGTATAGCAATCAGCCCCAGCATTTT.

This chain joins TRBV7-2 and TRBJ2-1, with D tentatively TRBD1 (6 bases). CDR1 and CDR2 from the germline V gene are SGHTA and FQGNSA. The V gene lost 4 bases and the J gene lost 2 bases, with 9 bases spanning the gap. The CDR3 contains 14 residues. The CDR3 spells CASSSPGAYNEQFF. In DNA form, the CDR3 reads TGTGCCAGCAGCTCCCCAGGGGCCTACAATGAGCAGTTCTTC.

This chain links TRBV11-3 with TRBJ2-7; TRBD2 matches 9 bases. CDR1 is SGHNT and CDR2 is YENEEA in the germline V gene. With V trimmed by 3 bases and J by 5 bases, 8 bases remained unmatched. This CDR3 comprises 15 residues. CDR3: CASSLGGRETHEQYF. The CDR3 DNA is TGTGCCAGCAGCTTGGGCGGGAGGGAAACCCACGAGCAGTACTTC.

The chain uses TRBV7-2 and TRBJ1-5; 7 nucleotides match TRBD1. In germline, CDR1 is SGHTA, CDR2 FQGNSA. The trim removed 1 base at V and 4 bases at J, leaving 7 bases unmatched. The CDR3 is made up of 16 amino acids. The CDR3 spells CASSLGPTGWNQPQHF. The CDR3, as DNA: TGTGCCAGCAGCTTAGGGCCGACAGGGTGGAATCAGCCCCAGCATTTT.

The chain carries TRBV11-1 and TRBJ2-7; D is unresolved. CDR1 and CDR2 from the germline V gene are SGHAT and FQDESV (reference sequence). CDR3 length: 15 residues. V lost 4 bases, J lost 6 bases, and 19 bases lay in between. For the CDR3, the DNA is TGTGCCAGCAGCTCTATCGGTCGACTTCCCGGCGAGCAGTACTTC. It yields the protein CASSSIGRLPGEQYF. Filled out from reference TRBV11-1 and TRBJ2-7, the complete variable domain reads EAEVAQSPRYKITEKSQAVAFWCDPISGHATLYWYRQILGQGPELLVQFQDESVVDDSQLPKDRFSAERLKGVDSTLKIQPAELGDSAMYLCASSSIGRLPGEQYFGPGTRLTVT.